Shown below are 24 T cell receptor beta chains from a single sample sequenced in a study of blood T cell repertoires in COVID-19. Repertoires were generated with immunoSEQ multiplex PCR, while TCRdb's copy carries only in-frame clones and drops some. The sample yields approximately 210,000 clones, 84% seen once. Specimen: peripheral blood. These receptors all stem from a woman in her 70s with active or convalescent COVID-19.

The V gene is TRBV27, the J gene TRBJ2-5; TRBD2 matches at 10 bases. This CDR3 comprises 20 residues. Germline V lookup: CDR1 MNHEY, CDR2 SMNVEV (reference sequence). V was clipped by 5 bases and J by 2 bases; unmatched bases: 20. The CDR3 is CASSPEGGWVGLAVQETQYF. The CDR3 DNA follows: TGTGCCAGCAGTCCCGAGGGTGGTTGGGTCGGACTAGCGGTACAAGAGACCCAGTACTTC.

The rearrangement links TRBV28 to TRBJ1-5; TRBD1 matches 10 bases. Trimming at V came to 5 bases and at J to 0 bases, leaving 10 bases not matched to a gene. Germline lookup yields CDR1 MDHEN and CDR2 SYDVKM. The CDR3 is 18 amino acids. The CDR3 bases are TGTGCCAGCAGTATAACCGGGACAGGGGTACATAGCAATCAGCCCCAGCATTTT. This codes for CASSITGTGVHSNQPQHF.

The chain links TRBV12-3 or TRBV12-4 to TRBJ1-1, with D possibly matching TRBD1 (5 bases). The ends were cut back, 9 bases at V and 0 bases at J, with 11 bases in the middle. The CDR3 extends over 13 amino acids. CDR3 DNA: TGTGCCAGTCGGGCAGGGATGAACACTGAAGCTTTCTTT. Encoded protein: CASRAGMNTEAFF.

This clone was observed a few times. The CDR3 DNA reads as TGTGCCAGCAGCTTGGGACTTGAGCAGTACTTC. Its translation is CASSLGLEQYF. The rearrangement links TRBV5-5 to TRBJ2-7; D uncertain. V shed 0 bases and J shed 7 bases, with 5 bases lying between them. CDR1 and CDR2 from the germline V gene are SGHKS and YYEKEE (reference sequence). The CDR3 loop spans 11 amino acids. The variable domain in full, completed from reference TRBV5-5 and TRBJ2-7, reads DAGVTQSPTHLIKTRGQQVTLRCSPISGHKSVSWYQQVLGQGPQFIFQYYEKEERGRGNFPDRFSARQFPNYSSELNVNALLLGDSALYLCASSLGLEQYFGPGTRLTVT.

The rearrangement uses TRBV28 and TRBJ2-1; a weak D match, TRBD1 (6 bases). The V end lost 5 bases, the J end lost 5 bases, and 16 bases lay between the germline ends. The CDR3 is 15 residues long. From germline, CDR1 is MDHEN and CDR2 SYDVKM. The CDR3 loop reads CASSPHRVQHNEQFF. The CDR3 DNA sequence: TGTGCCAGCAGTCCTCACAGGGTTCAACACAATGAGCAGTTCTTC.

The chain combines TRBV3-1 (or the pseudogene TRBV3-2) with TRBJ2-1, with 12 bases identical to TRBD1. The CDR3 has 14 residues. Germline CDR1 reads LGHDT; CDR2 reads YNNKEL (reference sequence). J gave up 8 bases and V 4 bases, and 3 bases lay outside the gene matches. The CDR3 spells CASSRDRGRDEQFF. CDR3 DNA sequence: TGTGCCAGCAGCCGGGACAGGGGGCGCGATGAGCAGTTCTTC.

This sequence joins TRBV3-1 (or the pseudogene TRBV3-2) and TRBJ2-1; tentatively, D is TRBD2 (6 bases). The CDR3 covers 15 residues. Deletions cut 4 bases from V and 1 base from J, with 11 bases between. The V gene's germline CDR1 is LGHDT and CDR2 YNNKEL (reference sequence). The CDR3 DNA sequence: TGTGCCAGCAGCCGGTGGGGGGAATCCTACAATGAGCAGTTCTTC. Amino acids: CASSRWGESYNEQFF.

V is TRBV7-3 and J is TRBJ1-1, with D maybe TRBD1 (5 bases). This CDR3 has 14 residues. V was shortened by 4 bases and J by 3 bases, with 12 bases between the two germline ends. From germline, CDR1 is SGHTA and CDR2 FQGTGA. The CDR3 bases are TGTGCCAGCAGCTCCCAGGGATGGGACACTGAAGCTTTCTTT. This codes for CASSSQGWDTEAFF. Together with reference TRBV7-3 and TRBJ1-1, the CDR3 gives the full variable domain: GAGVSQTPSNKVTEKGKYVELRCDPISGHTALYWYRQSLGQGPEFLIYFQGTGAADDSGLPNDRFFAVRPEGSVSTLKIQRTERGDSAVYLCASSSQGWDTEAFFGQGTRLTVV.

V is TRBV6-5 and J is TRBJ2-7; D perhaps matches TRBD2 (5 bases). The CDR3 has 14 amino acids. From germline, CDR1 is MNHEY and CDR2 SVGAGI. The V end lost 7 bases, the J end lost 1 base, and 14 bases lay between the germline ends. CDR3 sequence reads: CASNRREGSYEQYF. The CDR3 bases are TGTGCCAGCAATAGACGGGAAGGGTCCTACGAGCAGTACTTC.

The chain combines TRBV6-2 or TRBV6-3 with TRBJ2-2; 8 bases map to TRBD1. Germline-derived CDR1 and CDR2 are MNHEY and SVGEGT. After removal of 5 bases from V and 9 bases from J, the junction contained 2 bases not matched to a gene. This CDR3 is 12 amino acids long. This chain's CDR3 is CASSGQGWELFF. The CDR3 nucleotides are TGTGCCAGCAGTGGACAGGGTTGGGAGCTGTTTTTT.

This chain uses TRBV3-1 (or the pseudogene TRBV3-2) with TRBJ2-7, with D possibly TRBD2 on 6 matching bases. Germline V gene lookup returns CDR1 LGHDT and CDR2 YNNKEL (reference sequence). V was shortened by 0 bases and J by 10 bases, with 25 bases between the two germline ends. This CDR3 is 17 amino acids long. CDR3 loop: CASSQDTSTELRIRQYF. The DNA of the CDR3 is TGTGCCAGCAGCCAAGATACTAGCACCGAATTAAGAATACGTCAGTACTTC.

This chain uses TRBV6-1 with TRBJ2-1, with 10 bases lining up with TRBD2. The CDR3 totals 15 residues. In germline, CDR1 is MNHNS, CDR2 SASEGT. The V segment lost 3 bases and the J segment 10 bases; nucleotides outside the gene matches: 9. The DNA of the CDR3 is TGTGCCAGCAGTGATTCCAGCGGGAGGGCTGGGGAGCAGTTCTTC. This gives the protein CASSDSSGRAGEQFF.

V and J are TRBV27 and TRBJ2-7; 10 bases match TRBD2. Trimming cost V 3 bases and J 1 base; bases outside gene matches: 9. The CDR3 has 17 residues. Germline values: CDR1 MNHEY, CDR2 SMNVEV (reference sequence). CDR3 protein: CASSFRTSGIQSYEQYF. CDR3 DNA sequence: TGTGCCAGCAGTTTTAGGACTAGCGGAATCCAATCCTACGAGCAGTACTTC.

The V call is TRBV30, the J call TRBJ1-6; D possibly corresponds to TRBD1 (5 bases). CDR1 and CDR2 (germline): GTSNPN, SVGIG (reference sequence). This CDR3 region has 14 residues. V lost 3 bases, J lost 8 bases, and 14 bases lay in between. The CDR3 region has the DNA TGTGCCTGGAGGCGGGACCCGGGGGATTCACCCCTCCACTTT. Its protein product is CAWRRDPGDSPLHF. The full variable domain, its missing parts supplied by reference TRBV30 and TRBJ1-6, is SQTIHQWPATLVQPVGSPLSLECTVEGTSNPNLYWYRQAAGRGLQLLFYSVGIGQISSEVPQNLSASRPQDRQFILSSKKLLLSDSGFYLCAWRRDPGDSPLHFGNGTRLTVT.

A single count supports this clone. V is TRBV2 and J is TRBJ2-2; 12 bases are a match to TRBD2. The germline V gene has CDR1 SNHLY and CDR2 FYNNEI. V trimming: 5 bases; J trimming: 6 bases; junction bases outside the gene matches: 4. This CDR3 has 15 residues. CDR3 in amino acids: CASSLAGGPSGELFF. CDR3 coding DNA: TGTGCCAGCAGTCTAGCGGGAGGGCCCTCCGGGGAGCTGTTTTTT.

The rearrangement links TRBV28 to TRBJ1-6; TRBD1 is a possible D gene (5 bases). Per the germline V gene, CDR1 is MDHEN and CDR2 is SYDVKM. The germline V and J ends were trimmed by 5 bases and 9 bases, with 11 bases remaining between them. The CDR3 consists of 13 residues. Here the CDR3 DNA reads TGTGCCAGCAGTGTCGACAGCAGTTCACCCCTCCACTTT. Protein product: CASSVDSSSPLHF.

This clone was observed a single time. This chain uses TRBV7-9 with TRBJ2-3, with 7 bases matching TRBD2. This CDR3 is built from 15 residues. J gave up 4 bases and V 0 bases, and 4 bases lay outside the gene matches. CDR1 and CDR2 from the germline V gene are SEHNR and FQNEAQ (reference sequence). The CDR3 DNA is TGTGCCAGCAGCTTAGCGGGAGGGCGGGCAGATACGCAGTATTTT. Amino acid sequence: CASSLAGGRADTQYF. Using reference TRBV7-9 and TRBJ2-3 for the parts outside the CDR3, the full variable domain is DTGVSQNPRHKITKRGQNVTFRCDPISEHNRLYWYRQTLGQGPEFLTYFQNEAQLEKSRLLSDRFSAERPKGSFSTLEIQRTEQGDSAMYLCASSLAGGRADTQYFGPGTRLTVL.

V usage is TRBV3-1 (or the pseudogene TRBV3-2) and J usage is TRBJ2-5; TRBD1 aligns across 11 bases. Per the germline V gene, CDR1 is LGHDT and CDR2 is YNNKEL (reference sequence). The CDR3 consists of 16 residues. V trimming: 1 base; J trimming: 4 bases; junction bases outside the gene matches: 5. The CDR3 DNA sequence: TGTGCCAGCAGCCAAGCTGGGACAGGGGGGAGAGAGACCCAGTACTTC. Translation: CASSQAGTGGRETQYF.

The chain combines TRBV28 with TRBJ1-6; 8 positions match TRBD1. CDR1 is MDHEN, CDR2 SYDVKM, per germline. This CDR3 is built from 15 residues. With 4 bases clipped from V and 8 bases from J, the junction kept 7 bases outside the gene matches. CDR3 sequence (DNA): TGTGCCAGCAGTTCCGGGACAGGCAGTTATTCACCCCTCCACTTT. Its protein is CASSSGTGSYSPLHF.

As DNA, the CDR3 is TGTGCCAGCAGCGTAGAGGGACAGGGACTCACCGGGGAGCTGTTTTTT. Translated: CASSVEGQGLTGELFF. V is TRBV9 and J is TRBJ2-2; 9 bases align to TRBD1. The germline V gene has CDR1 SGDLS and CDR2 YYNGEE. The length of the CDR3 is 16 residues. The J segment lost 4 bases and the V segment lost 0 bases, leaving 4 bases of the junction unmatched.

The CDR3 region is CASSYQDKTQYF. The CDR3 DNA is TGTGCCAGCAGCTACCAGGATAAGACCCAGTACTTC. This chain links TRBV5-5 with TRBJ2-5; D unclear. The CDR3 length is 12 residues. The germline CDR1 and CDR2 sequences are SGHKS and YYEKEE (reference sequence). Trimming stripped 3 bases from V and 6 bases from J, with 9 bases between.

This chain links TRBV18 with TRBJ1-1; TRBD1 matches at 10 bases. CDR3 size: 16 residues. With 1 base clipped from V and 0 bases from J, the junction kept 2 bases outside the gene matches. From germline, CDR1 is KGHSH and CDR2 LQKENI. DNA of the CDR3: TGTGCCAGCTCACCACAGGGGACAGGGGTGAACACTGAAGCTTTCTTT. As protein: CASSPQGTGVNTEAFF.

This clone was found once. J is TRBJ1-1 and V is TRBV6-5, with 9 positions matching TRBD1. Germline values: CDR1 MNHEY, CDR2 SVGAGI. J gave up 4 bases and V 5 bases, and 8 bases lay outside the gene matches. The CDR3 runs 15 residues. The CDR3 region is CASSRSTGGSTEAFF. The CDR3 bases are TGTGCCAGCAGTCGTTCGACAGGGGGGAGCACTGAAGCTTTCTTT.

The rearrangement uses TRBV10-3 and TRBJ1-4; D remains ambiguous. Per germline, CDR1 ENHRY and CDR2 SYGVKD. The V and J ends lost 5 bases and 6 bases respectively, with 10 bases between them. The CDR3 has 13 amino acids. The CDR3 nucleotides read TGTGCCATCAGTAAGATCGGGGATGAAAAACTGTTTTTT. This translates into CAISKIGDEKLFF.